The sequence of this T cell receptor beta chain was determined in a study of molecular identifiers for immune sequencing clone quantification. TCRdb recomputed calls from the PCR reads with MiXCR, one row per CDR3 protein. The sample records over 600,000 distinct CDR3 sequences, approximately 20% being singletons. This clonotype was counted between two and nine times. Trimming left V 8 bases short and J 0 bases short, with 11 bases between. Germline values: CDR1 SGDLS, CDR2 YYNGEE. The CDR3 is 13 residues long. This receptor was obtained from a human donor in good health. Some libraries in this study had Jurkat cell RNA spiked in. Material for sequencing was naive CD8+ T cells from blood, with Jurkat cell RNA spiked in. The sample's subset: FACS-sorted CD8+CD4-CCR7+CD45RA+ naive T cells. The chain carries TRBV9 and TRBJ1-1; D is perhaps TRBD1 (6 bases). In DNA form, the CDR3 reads TGTGCCAGTCAAGGACAGATGAACACTGAAGCTTTCTTT. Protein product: CASQGQMNTEAFF.